The 19 T cell receptor beta chains below come from one sample, sequenced in a study of blood T cell repertoires in COVID-19. Assay used: immunoSEQ multiplex PCR; TCRdb lists only in-frame clones, some missing. The table shows roughly 250,000 clones, with less than 90% occurring only once. The specimen was PBMCs or T cells enriched from blood (not recorded which). These receptors all stem from a woman aged 50 to 65 who had recovered from COVID-19.

This chain uses TRBV7-9 with TRBJ2-1, with a possible D match to TRBD1 (5 bases). CDR3 length equals 13 residues. Trimming cost V 5 bases and J 4 bases, with 9 bases left between them. CDR1 and CDR2 (germline): SEHNR, FQNEAQ (reference sequence). For the CDR3, the DNA is TGTGCCAGCAGCCTAGACAGTTACAATGAGCAGTTCTTC. Amino acids: CASSLDSYNEQFF.

This clone was recorded only once. The rearrangement uses TRBV28 and TRBJ1-4; D uncertain. This CDR3 region has 13 residues. The germline V gene encodes CDR1 MDHEN and CDR2 SYDVKM. V was cut by 6 bases and J by 8 bases, with 13 bases left in between. CDR3 sequence reads: CASRPGLSEKLFF. The CDR3 DNA follows: TGTGCCAGCAGGCCAGGATTATCGGAAAAACTGTTTTTT. Based on the CDR3 plus reference TRBV28 and TRBJ1-4, the full variable domain is DVKVTQSSRYLVKRTGEKVFLECVQDMDHENMFWYRQDPGLGLRLIYFSYDVKMKEKGDIPEGYSVSREKKERFSLILESASTNQTSMYLCASRPGLSEKLFFGSGTQLSVL.

This chain links TRBV11-2 with TRBJ2-5; 7 positions agree with TRBD2. V lost 5 bases and J lost 5; bases outside the gene matches: 11. CDR1 is SGHAT and CDR2 is FQNNGV in the germline V gene. The CDR3 runs to 15 residues. This CDR3 is CASSPQGGSSETQYF. The CDR3 DNA is TGTGCCAGCAGCCCCCAGGGCGGGAGTTCCGAGACCCAGTACTTC. The entire variable domain, with the rest obtained from reference TRBV11-2 and TRBJ2-5, is as follows: EAGVAQSPRYKIIEKRQSVAFWCNPISGHATLYWYQQILGQGPKLLIQFQNNGVVDDSQLPKDRFSAERLKGVDSTLKIQPAKLEDSAVYLCASSPQGGSSETQYFGPGTRLLVL.

The CDR3 protein is CASSVPDRADQETQYF. The CDR3 coding sequence is TGTGCCAGCAGCGTACCGGACAGGGCGGACCAAGAGACCCAGTACTTC. The gene calls are TRBV9 and TRBJ2-5; 8 nucleotides line up with TRBD1. The germline V gene has CDR1 SGDLS and CDR2 YYNGEE. This CDR3 contains 16 residues. Losses at the gene ends were 1 base for V and 0 bases for J; bases not matched to a gene: 5.

This sequence joins TRBV7-2 and TRBJ1-5; D is possibly TRBD1 (5 bases). Germline V gene sequence: CDR1 SGHTA, CDR2 FQGNSA. The CDR3 has 15 amino acids. Between the trimmed V and J ends, which lost 0 bases and 10 bases, there was a span of 16 bases. As DNA, the CDR3 is TGTGCCAGCAGCTTAGCGGTAGGGACTCCGGGTCCCCAGCATTTT. Translated: CASSLAVGTPGPQHF.

The genes are TRBV6-1 and TRBJ2-7, with D possibly being TRBD1 (7 bases). Trimming took 1 base from V and 3 from J, leaving 13 bases between them. The germline gives CDR1 MNHNS, CDR2 SASEGT. There are 15 residues in the CDR3. The DNA for the CDR3 is TGTGCCAGCAGTGAAGGGGGGGCAGGGGGCTACGAGCAGTACTTC. As protein: CASSEGGAGGYEQYF.

This chain links TRBV7-2 with TRBJ2-1; D is possibly TRBD2 (5 bases). V was pared by 1 base and J by 2 bases, with 9 bases between. Germline V gene lookup returns CDR1 SGHTA and CDR2 FQGNSA. CDR3 length: 15 amino acids. CDR3 protein: CASSLEAGPYNEQFF. Here the CDR3 DNA reads TGTGCCAGCAGCTTAGAGGCGGGCCCCTACAATGAGCAGTTCTTC.

The gene calls are TRBV4-3 and TRBJ2-2; perhaps TRBD1 as D (5 bases). V lost 0 bases and J lost 6, with 11 bases in between. The CDR3 is 15 residues long. Germline lookup yields CDR1 LGHNA and CDR2 YSLEER. In DNA, the CDR3 is TGCGCCAGCAGCCAAGATGACAGAAGGTCCGGGGAGCTGTTTTTT. It yields the protein CASSQDDRRSGELFF.

V gene TRBV4-2 combines with J gene TRBJ2-7; the D is unclear. Trimming shortened V by 4 bases and J by 1 base, and 11 bases separated the two germline ends. CDR1 and CDR2 (germline): LGHNA, YNFKEQ. This CDR3 has 14 residues. DNA of the CDR3: TGTGCCAGCAGCCCTGGAGCTTTTTCCTACGAGCAGTACTTC. Translated, it gives CASSPGAFSYEQYF.

The chain combines TRBV4-2 with TRBJ1-4, with TRBD1 matching over 8 bases. V lost 5 bases and J lost 5; bases outside the gene matches: 7. Germline loops: CDR1 LGHNA, CDR2 YNFKEQ. This CDR3 has 15 amino acids. CDR3 sequence: CASSVRTGPNEKLFF. The CDR3 DNA is TGTGCCAGCAGCGTCCGGACAGGGCCGAATGAAAAACTGTTTTTT.

The rearrangement joins TRBV11-2 to TRBJ1-5; no firm D call. This CDR3 contains 13 residues. The germline CDR1 and CDR2 sequences are SGHAT and FQNNGV. V lost 1 base to trimming and J lost 4 bases, with 5 bases between them. In DNA, the CDR3 is TGTGCCAGCAGCTTAGGGGCGAATCAGCCCCAGCATTTT. Protein: CASSLGANQPQHF. The variable domain in full, with the rest retrieved from reference TRBV11-2 and TRBJ1-5, is EAGVAQSPRYKIIEKRQSVAFWCNPISGHATLYWYQQILGQGPKLLIQFQNNGVVDDSQLPKDRFSAERLKGVDSTLKIQPAKLEDSAVYLCASSLGANQPQHFGDGTRLSIL.

This clone turned up a few times. The gene calls are TRBV12-3 or TRBV12-4 and TRBJ2-7; 8 positions match TRBD1. CDR3 size: 13 residues. The ends lost 7 bases at V and 8 bases at J; junction bases unmatched: 10. The CDR3 spells CASNLAGQAKQYF. Written as DNA, the CDR3 is TGTGCCAGCAACCTGGCGGGACAGGCAAAGCAGTACTTC.

The chain recombines TRBV30 with TRBJ1-1; D gene uncertain. Trimming shortened V by 1 base and J by 3 bases, and 6 bases separated the two germline ends. CDR3 length: 12 residues. Germline loops: CDR1 GTSNPN, CDR2 SVGIG (reference sequence). CDR3 loop: CAWSAYYTEAFF. In DNA form, the CDR3 reads TGTGCCTGGAGTGCGTATTACACTGAAGCTTTCTTT.

The chain uses TRBV2 and TRBJ1-1; 7 positions agree with TRBD1. From germline, CDR1 is SNHLY and CDR2 FYNNEI. V was clipped by 6 bases and J by 1 base; unmatched bases: 5. The CDR3 consists of 14 residues. The DNA of the CDR3 is TGTGCCAGCAGGGCAGGGGGATCGAACACTGAAGCTTTCTTT. Translating gives CASRAGGSNTEAFF.

Written as DNA, the CDR3 is TGTGCCTGGAGTTTGACAGGGGGAGCTGAAGCTTTCTTT. Its protein product is CAWSLTGGAEAFF. This chain links TRBV30 with TRBJ1-1, with 9 positions matching TRBD1. Germline V CDR1 and CDR2: GTSNPN, SVGIG (reference sequence). Trimming cost V 2 bases and J 6 bases; bases outside gene matches: 4. The CDR3 sequence is 13 residues long.

The genes are TRBV28 and TRBJ2-3; maybe TRBD2 (6 bases). Trimming left V 3 bases short and J 7 bases short, with 14 bases between. The CDR3 runs to 14 residues. CDR1 and CDR2 from the germline V gene are MDHEN and SYDVKM. Here the CDR3 reads CASSFDGSGNTQYF. The DNA for the CDR3 is TGTGCCAGCAGTTTTGACGGGAGTGGTAATACGCAGTATTTT. Combining the CDR3 with reference TRBV28 and TRBJ2-3 gives the whole variable domain DVKVTQSSRYLVKRTGEKVFLECVQDMDHENMFWYRQDPGLGLRLIYFSYDVKMKEKGDIPEGYSVSREKKERFSLILESASTNQTSMYLCASSFDGSGNTQYFGPGTRLTVL.

The rearrangement links TRBV7-9 to TRBJ2-1, with 10 bases that match TRBD1. CDR1 and CDR2 from the germline V gene are SEHNR and FQNEAQ (reference sequence). V shed 6 bases and J 7 bases; nucleotides not matched to a gene: 9. CDR3 length: 15 residues. The CDR3 is CASSFTGTGENEQFF. CDR3 DNA sequence: TGTGCCAGCAGTTTTACCGGGACAGGGGAGAATGAGCAGTTCTTC.

The V gene is TRBV29-1, the J gene TRBJ2-1, with 7 bases matching TRBD2. CDR1 and CDR2 from the germline V gene are SQVTM and ANQGSEA. V gave up 4 bases and J gave up 5 bases; unmatched junction bases: 5. The CDR3 has 13 amino acids. DNA for the CDR3: TGCAGCGTTGCTGAGCGGGACCACAATGAGCAGTTCTTC. It translates to CSVAERDHNEQFF.

The chain combines TRBV28 with TRBJ2-7; D call uncertain. Trimming took off 5 bases at V and 8 bases at J, with 10 bases between the two ends. The germline V gene encodes CDR1 MDHEN and CDR2 SYDVKM. This CDR3 comprises 11 residues. CDR3 bases: TGTGCCAGCAGTACTCGCGACAAGCAGTACTTC. It translates to CASSTRDKQYF.